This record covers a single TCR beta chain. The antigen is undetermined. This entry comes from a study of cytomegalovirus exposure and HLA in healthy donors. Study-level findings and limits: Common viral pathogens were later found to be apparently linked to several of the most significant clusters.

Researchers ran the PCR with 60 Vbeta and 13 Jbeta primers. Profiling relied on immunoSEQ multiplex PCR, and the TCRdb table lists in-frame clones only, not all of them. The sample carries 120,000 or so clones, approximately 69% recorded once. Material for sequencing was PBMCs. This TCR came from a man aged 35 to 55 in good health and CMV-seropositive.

The CDR3 DNA reads TGTGCCAGCAGCTTTTGGACAGGGACGAACACCGGGGAGCTGTTTTTT. This sequence encodes CASSFWTGTNTGELFF. The rearrangement links TRBV11-2 to TRBJ2-2; 8 positions match TRBD1. Unmatched junction bases numbered 3, after V lost 3 bases and J lost 0 bases. The CDR3 covers 16 residues. Germline loops: CDR1 SGHAT, CDR2 FQNNGV.